This T cell receptor beta chain was identified during a study of blood T cell repertoires in COVID-19. About the research overall: The United States, Italy and Spain supplied acute and convalescent COVID-19 samples.

In the study's own analysis: The assay estimated nucleated cells by amplifying reference gene primers. Sequencing was performed with immunoSEQ multiplex PCR; in TCRdb, only in-frame clones are kept and a portion is missing. V, J and clone size are those of that table, while D and trimming were read from the DNA. The sample holds 190,000 or so clones, 70% to 90% seen once. Between the trimmed V and J ends, which lost 4 bases and 2 bases, there was a span of 12 bases. The germline CDR1 and CDR2 sequences are SGHVS and FNYEAQ. The CDR3 spans 15 residues. The chain carries TRBV7-6 and TRBJ2-1; a weak D match, TRBD1 (5 bases). The TCR comes from a woman aged 25 to 45 with active or convalescent COVID-19. Sequencing was performed on peripheral blood. DNA of the CDR3: TGTGCCAGCAGCTCGATCGGACAAACCTACAATGAGCAGTTCTTC. It translates to CASSSIGQTYNEQFF.